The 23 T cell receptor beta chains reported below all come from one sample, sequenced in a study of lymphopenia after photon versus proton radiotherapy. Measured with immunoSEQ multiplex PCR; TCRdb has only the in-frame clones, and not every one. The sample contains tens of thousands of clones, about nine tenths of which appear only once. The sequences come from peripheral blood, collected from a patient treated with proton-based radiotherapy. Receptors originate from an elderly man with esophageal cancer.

In DNA form, the CDR3 reads TGTGCCAGCAGCAGACAGGACGAAGCTTTCTTT. Encoded protein: CASSRQDEAFF. This chain uses TRBV2 with TRBJ1-1; possibly TRBD1 for D (6 bases). Trimming stripped 6 bases from V and 8 bases from J, with 10 bases between. CDR1 and CDR2 from the germline V gene are SNHLY and FYNNEI. The CDR3 consists of 11 residues.

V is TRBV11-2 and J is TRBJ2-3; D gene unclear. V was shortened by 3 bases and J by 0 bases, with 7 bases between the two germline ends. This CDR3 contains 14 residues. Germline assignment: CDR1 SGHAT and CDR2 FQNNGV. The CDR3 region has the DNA TGTGCCAGCAGCTTTAGGGCTAGCACAGATACGCAGTATTTT. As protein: CASSFRASTDTQYF. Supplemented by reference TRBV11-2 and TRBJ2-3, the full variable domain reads EAGVAQSPRYKIIEKRQSVAFWCNPISGHATLYWYQQILGQGPKLLIQFQNNGVVDDSQLPKDRFSAERLKGVDSTLKIQPAKLEDSAVYLCASSFRASTDTQYFGPGTRLTVL.

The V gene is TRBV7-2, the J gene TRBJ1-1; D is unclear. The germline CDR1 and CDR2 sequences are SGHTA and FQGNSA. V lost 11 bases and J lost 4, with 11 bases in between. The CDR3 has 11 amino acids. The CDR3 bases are TGTGCCGTGACCACATTCACTGAAGCTTTCTTT. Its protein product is CAVTTFTEAFF. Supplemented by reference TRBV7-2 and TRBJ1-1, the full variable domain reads GAGVSQSPSNKVTEKGKDVELRCDPISGHTALYWYRQSLGQGLEFLIYFQGNSAPDKSGLPSDRFSAERTGGSVSTLTIQRTQQEDSAVYLCAVTTFTEAFFGQGTRLTVV.

CDR3 sequence (DNA): TGTGCCTTCACAACCTGGGGGGGAGTGAACACTGAAGCTTTCTTT. Protein: CAFTTWGGVNTEAFF. This rearrangement joins TRBV30 to TRBJ1-1, with a possible D match to TRBD1 (5 bases). Trimming stripped 7 bases from V and 0 bases from J, with 18 bases between. The CDR3 is 15 residues long. Germline V CDR1 and CDR2: GTSNPN, SVGIG (reference sequence).

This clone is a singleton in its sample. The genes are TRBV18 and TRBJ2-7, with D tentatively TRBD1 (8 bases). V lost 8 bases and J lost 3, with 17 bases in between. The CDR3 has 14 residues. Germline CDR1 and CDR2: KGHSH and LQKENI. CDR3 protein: CASAQGGGDYEQYF. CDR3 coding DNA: TGTGCCAGCGCACAGGGGGGGGGCGACTACGAGCAGTACTTC. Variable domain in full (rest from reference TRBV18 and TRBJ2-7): NAGVMQNPRHLVRRRGQEARLRCSPMKGHSHVYWYRQLPEEGLKFMVYLQKENIIDESGMPKERFSAEFPKEGPSILRIQQVVRGDSAAYFCASAQGGGDYEQYFGPGTRLTVT.

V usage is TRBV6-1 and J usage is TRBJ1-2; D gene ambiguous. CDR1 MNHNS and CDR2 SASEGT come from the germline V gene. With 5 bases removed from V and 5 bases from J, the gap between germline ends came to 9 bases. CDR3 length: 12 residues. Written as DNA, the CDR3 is TGTGCCAGCAGTTCCCCCCCTTATGGCTACACCTTC. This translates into CASSSPPYGYTF.

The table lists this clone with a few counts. The CDR3 is CASSLPSRTGELFF. For the CDR3, the DNA is TGTGCCAGCAGCTTACCTAGTCGCACCGGGGAGCTGTTTTTT. The genes are TRBV7-9 and TRBJ2-2, with D unclear. CDR3 size: 14 residues. The V and J ends lost 2 bases and 4 bases respectively, with 8 bases between them. Per the germline V gene, CDR1 is SEHNR and CDR2 is FQNEAQ (reference sequence).

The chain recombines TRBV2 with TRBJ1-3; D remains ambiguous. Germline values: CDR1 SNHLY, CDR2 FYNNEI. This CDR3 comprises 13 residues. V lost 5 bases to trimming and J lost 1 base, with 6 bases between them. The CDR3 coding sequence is TGTGCCAGCAGTTGGGCATCTGGAAACACCATATATTTT. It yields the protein CASSWASGNTIYF.

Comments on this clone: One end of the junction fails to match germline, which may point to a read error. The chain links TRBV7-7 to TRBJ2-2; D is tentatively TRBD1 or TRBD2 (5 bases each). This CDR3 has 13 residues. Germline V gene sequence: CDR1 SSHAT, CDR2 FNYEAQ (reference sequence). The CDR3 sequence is CASSFRGAGELFF. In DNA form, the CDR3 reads TGTGCTAGCAGCTTTCGGGGCGCCGGGGAGCTGTTTTTT.

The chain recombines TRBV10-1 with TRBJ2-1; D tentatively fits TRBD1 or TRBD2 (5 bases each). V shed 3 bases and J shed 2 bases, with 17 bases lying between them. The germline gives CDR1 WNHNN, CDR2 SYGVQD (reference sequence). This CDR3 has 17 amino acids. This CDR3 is CASSDGGLASPYNEQFF. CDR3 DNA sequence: TGCGCCAGCAGTGATGGGGGATTAGCGTCTCCCTACAATGAGCAGTTCTTC.

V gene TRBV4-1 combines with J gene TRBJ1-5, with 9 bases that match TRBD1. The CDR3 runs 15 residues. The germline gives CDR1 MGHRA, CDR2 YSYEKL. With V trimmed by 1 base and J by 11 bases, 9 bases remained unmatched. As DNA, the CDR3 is TGCGCCAGCAGCCAAGCGGGACAGGGACAATCAGCCCAGCATTTT. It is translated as CASSQAGQGQSAQHF.

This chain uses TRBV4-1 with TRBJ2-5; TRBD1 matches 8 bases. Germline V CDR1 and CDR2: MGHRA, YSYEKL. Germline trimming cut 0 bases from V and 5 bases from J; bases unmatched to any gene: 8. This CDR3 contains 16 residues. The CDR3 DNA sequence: TGCGCCAGCAGCCAAGAATCCCAGGGGGCCGGGGAGACCCAGTACTTC. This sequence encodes CASSQESQGAGETQYF.

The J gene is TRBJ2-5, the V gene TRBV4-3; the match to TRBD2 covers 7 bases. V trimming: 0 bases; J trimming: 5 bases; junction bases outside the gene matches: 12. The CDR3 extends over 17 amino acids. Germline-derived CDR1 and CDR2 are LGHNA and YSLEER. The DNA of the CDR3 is TGCGCCAGCAGCCAAGATTGGGGGGGGGACGGCTGGGAGACCCAGTACTTC. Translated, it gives CASSQDWGGDGWETQYF.

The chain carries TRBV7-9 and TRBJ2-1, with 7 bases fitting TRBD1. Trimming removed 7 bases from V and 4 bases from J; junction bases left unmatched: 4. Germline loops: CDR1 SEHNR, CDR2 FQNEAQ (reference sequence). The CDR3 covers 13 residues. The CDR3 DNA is TGTGCCAGCAAACAGGGGCCTTACAATGAGCAGTTCTTC. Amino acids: CASKQGPYNEQFF.

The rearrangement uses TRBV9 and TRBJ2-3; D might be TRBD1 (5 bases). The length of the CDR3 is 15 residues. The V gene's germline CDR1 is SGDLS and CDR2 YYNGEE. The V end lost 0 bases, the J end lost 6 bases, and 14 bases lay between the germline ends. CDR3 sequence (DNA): TGTGCCAGCAGCGTAGTAGGGGTTGGCGTGGATACGCAGTATTTT. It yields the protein CASSVVGVGVDTQYF.

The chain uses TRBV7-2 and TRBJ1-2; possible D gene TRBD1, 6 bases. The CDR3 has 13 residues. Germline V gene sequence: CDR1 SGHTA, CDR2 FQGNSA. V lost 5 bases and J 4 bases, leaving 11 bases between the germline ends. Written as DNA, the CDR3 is TGTGCCAGCAGCGCCGGACAGACCTATGGCTACACCTTC. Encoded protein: CASSAGQTYGYTF.

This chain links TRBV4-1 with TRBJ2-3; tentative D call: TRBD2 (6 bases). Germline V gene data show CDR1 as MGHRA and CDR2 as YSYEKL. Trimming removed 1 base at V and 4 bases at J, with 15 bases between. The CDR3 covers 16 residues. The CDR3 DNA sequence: TGCGCCAGCAGCCAAGCCAGCGGGTGGACGGCAGATACGCAGTATTTT. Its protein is CASSQASGWTADTQYF.

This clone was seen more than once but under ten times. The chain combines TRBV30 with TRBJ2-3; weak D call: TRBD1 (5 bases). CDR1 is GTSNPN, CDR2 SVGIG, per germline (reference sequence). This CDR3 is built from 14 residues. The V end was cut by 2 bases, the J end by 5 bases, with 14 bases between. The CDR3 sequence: CAWSLKWGVDTQYF. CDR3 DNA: TGTGCCTGGAGTCTTAAATGGGGCGTAGATACGCAGTATTTT.

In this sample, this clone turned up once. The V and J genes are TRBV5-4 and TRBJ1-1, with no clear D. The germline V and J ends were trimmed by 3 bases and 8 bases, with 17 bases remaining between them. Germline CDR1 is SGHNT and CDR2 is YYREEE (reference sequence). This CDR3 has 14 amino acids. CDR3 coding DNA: TGTGCCAGCAGCTCGTACTCCTCGGACGTGGAAGCTTTCTTT. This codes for CASSSYSSDVEAFF.

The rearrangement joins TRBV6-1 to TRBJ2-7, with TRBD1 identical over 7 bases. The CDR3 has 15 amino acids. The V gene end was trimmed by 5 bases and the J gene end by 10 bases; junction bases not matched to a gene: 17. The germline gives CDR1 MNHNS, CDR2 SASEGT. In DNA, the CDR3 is TGTGCCAGCAGTCTCGGGACAGCTACTAGACGAGGTCAGTACTTC. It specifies CASSLGTATRRGQYF.

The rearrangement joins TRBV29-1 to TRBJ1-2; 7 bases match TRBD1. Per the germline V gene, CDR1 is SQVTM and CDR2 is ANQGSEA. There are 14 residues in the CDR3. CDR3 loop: CSLRDSTTNYGYTF. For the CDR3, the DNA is TGCAGTCTTAGGGACAGTACAACTAACTATGGCTACACCTTC.

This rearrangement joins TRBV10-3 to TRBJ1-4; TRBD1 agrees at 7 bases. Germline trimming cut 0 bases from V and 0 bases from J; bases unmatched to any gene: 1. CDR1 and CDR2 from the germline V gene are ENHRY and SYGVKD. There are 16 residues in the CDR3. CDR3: CAISESGQSTNEKLFF. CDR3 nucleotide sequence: TGTGCCATCAGTGAGTCGGGACAGTCAACTAATGAAAAACTGTTTTTT.

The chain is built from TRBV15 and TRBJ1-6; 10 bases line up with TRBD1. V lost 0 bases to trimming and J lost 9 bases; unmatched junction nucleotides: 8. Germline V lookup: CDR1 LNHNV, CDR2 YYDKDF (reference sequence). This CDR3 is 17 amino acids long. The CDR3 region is CATSRETGGLVGSPLHF. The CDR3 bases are TGTGCCACCAGCAGAGAGACAGGGGGCTTAGTAGGTTCACCCCTCCACTTT.